Following are 3 T cell receptor beta chains from one sample sequenced in a study of T cells in Graves' hyperthyroidism and ophthalmopathy. RNA transcripts yielded amplified TCR beta CDR3 regions. The primer set for the first-round RT-PCR of the TCR CDR3 was HTBI. A single record per CDR3 protein comes from TCRdb applying MiXCR to the multiplex PCR reads. The table includes around 250,000 distinct CDR3 sequences, approximately 24% detected once. The sample comprised blood. Every receptor here comes from a woman aged 40 to 50 with Graves' ophthalmopathy.

The J gene is TRBJ1-2, the V gene TRBV5-5; no clear D. CDR3 length equals 14 residues. Trimming stripped 4 bases from V and 2 bases from J, with 12 bases between. From germline, CDR1 is SGHKS and CDR2 YYEKEE (reference sequence). The CDR3 loop reads CASSQEQRNYGYTF. As DNA, the CDR3 is TGTGCCAGCAGCCAAGAACAGAGAAACTATGGCTACACCTTC.

This clonotype was counted at least ten times. The gene calls are TRBV20-1 and TRBJ2-2; TRBD1 aligns across 7 bases. Trimming took 5 bases from V and 5 from J; bases not matched to a gene: 8. This CDR3 comprises 14 residues. Germline V gene data show CDR1 as DFQATT and CDR2 as SNEGSKA (reference sequence). CDR3: CSAPRQGATGELFF. CDR3 sequence (DNA): TGCAGTGCTCCCCGACAGGGAGCTACCGGGGAGCTGTTTTTT.

This clonotype was counted many times. V is TRBV4-2 and J is TRBJ1-1, with a possible D match to TRBD1 (5 bases). Germline CDR1 reads LGHNA; CDR2 reads YNFKEQ. This CDR3 contains 15 residues. The V gene lost 1 base and the J gene lost 0 bases, with 9 bases spanning the gap. The CDR3 DNA follows: TGTGCCAGCAGCCAAGTTACGGACATGAACACTGAAGCTTTCTTT. Protein product: CASSQVTDMNTEAFF.